This T cell receptor (beta chain) was identified in a study of T cell changes during pregnancy in multiple sclerosis. Method: immunoSEQ multiplex PCR; TCRdb's copy keeps in-frame clones and lacks some. The repertoire includes about 70,000 clones, about 92% of them detected once, and 2.3% sits in the top ten. V lost 5 bases and J 3 bases, leaving 5 bases between the germline ends. CDR1 is SGHDN, CDR2 FVKESK, per germline. The CDR3 totals 11 residues. This chain links TRBV14 with TRBJ2-7; D call uncertain. The sequences come from peripheral blood, collected before pregnancy. This receptor was taken from a female donor with multiple sclerosis, enrolled in a pregnancy study. The CDR3 DNA follows: TGTGCCAGCAGCGTTTACTACGAGCAGTACTTC. Protein: CASSVYYEQYF. The full variable domain, its missing parts supplied by reference TRBV14 and TRBJ2-7, is EAGVTQFPSHSVIEKGQTVTLRCDPISGHDNLYWYRRVMGKEIKFLLHFVKESKQDESGMPNNRFLAERTGGTYSTLKVQPAELEDSGVYFCASSVYYEQYFGPGTRLTVT.